This TCR beta chain derives from a study of PD-1 blockade in classical Hodgkin lymphoma. TCRdb's table, derived via immunoSEQ multiplex PCR, lists solely in-frame clones and lacks some. The sample includes around 23,000 clones, over 75% of them seen just once. Looked up from germline, CDR1 is MNHEY and CDR2 is SVGAGI. Trimming left V 6 bases short and J 7 bases short, with 10 bases between. The CDR3 has 11 amino acids. Specified time point: cycle 4 day 1 (C4D1), after around six weeks of nivolumab. Every patient was affected by relapse after autologous stem cell transplantation, while exposure to brentuximab vedotin was not uniform.

The J gene is TRBJ2-7, the V gene TRBV6-5; D gene ambiguous. The receptor's source is a human donor with classical Hodgkin lymphoma. The specimen comprised peripheral blood mononuclear cells (PBMCs), sampled before the fourth cycle of nivolumab. The CDR3 is CASRPPWEQYF. In DNA form, the CDR3 reads TGTGCCAGCAGACCACCGTGGGAGCAGTACTTC.